Each of the 19 T cell receptor beta chains below was sequenced from the same sample in a study of cytomegalovirus exposure and HLA in healthy donors. The repertoire was sequenced with immunoSEQ multiplex PCR; TCRdb's copy has only in-frame clones and lacks some. The sample lists 150,000 to 200,000 clones; roughly 81% were seen once. The specimen was PBMCs. All receptors come from a woman aged 25 to 39 in good health and CMV-seronegative.

This rearrangement joins TRBV2 to TRBJ1-1; 7 bases are shared with TRBD1. Germline V gene data show CDR1 as SNHLY and CDR2 as FYNNEI. V dropped 2 bases and J dropped 4; count of bases not matched to a gene: 7. This CDR3 spans 15 amino acids. Here the CDR3 reads CASSELEGASTEAFF. CDR3 DNA sequence: TGTGCCAGCAGTGAACTGGAGGGGGCGAGCACTGAAGCTTTCTTT.

The rearrangement uses TRBV5-1 and TRBJ2-3, with 16 bases that match TRBD2. There are 14 residues in the CDR3. J was trimmed by 13 bases and V by 3 bases; bases with no gene match: 5. Germline assignment: CDR1 SGHRS and CDR2 YFSETQ. CDR3 sequence (DNA): TGCGCCAGCAGCTCCGGGACTAGCGGGAGGGATGAGTATTTT. Amino acids: CASSSGTSGRDEYF.

V and J are TRBV25-1 and TRBJ2-5; unclear D gene. The CDR3 consists of 14 residues. V was shortened by 5 bases and J by 5 bases, with 15 bases between the two germline ends. Germline CDR1 and CDR2: MGHDK and SYGVNS. CDR3 sequence: CASSLQVGQETQYF. The CDR3 region has the DNA TGTGCCAGCAGTTTGCAGGTGGGCCAGGAGACCCAGTACTTC.

A few counts support this clone. The V and J genes are TRBV11-2 and TRBJ2-7; unclear D gene. The V gene's germline CDR1 is SGHAT and CDR2 FQNNGV. V was trimmed by 1 base and J by 3 bases, leaving 7 bases between them. CDR3 length: 13 amino acids. This CDR3 reads CASSLGSNYEQYF. Written as DNA, the CDR3 is TGTGCCAGCAGCTTAGGCAGTAACTACGAGCAGTACTTC.

The chain uses TRBV28 and TRBJ2-2, with D uncertain. This CDR3 is 15 amino acids long. Trimming cost V 3 bases and J 6 bases, with 14 bases left between them. The germline CDR1 and CDR2 sequences are MDHEN and SYDVKM. The CDR3 DNA sequence: TGTGCCAGCAGTTTTAGAGGTCCCTCGGCCGGGGAGCTGTTTTTT. This gives the protein CASSFRGPSAGELFF.

The chain links TRBV6-4 to TRBJ2-2; TRBD1 aligns across 10 bases. Trimming cost V 4 bases and J 4 bases; bases outside gene matches: 6. Germline V gene lookup returns CDR1 MRHNA and CDR2 SNTAGT. This CDR3 region has 16 residues. The CDR3 loop reads CASSASTGGATGELFF. The CDR3 DNA reads TGTGCCAGCAGTGCCTCGACAGGGGGCGCCACCGGGGAGCTGTTTTTT.

This chain links TRBV5-1 with TRBJ2-7; weak D call: TRBD1 (5 bases). Germline CDR1 is SGHRS and CDR2 is YFSETQ. The CDR3 length is 13 residues. V was trimmed by 2 bases and J by 3 bases, leaving 9 bases between them. In DNA form, the CDR3 reads TGCGCCAGCAGCTTCGACAGTAACTACGAGCAGTACTTC. Translation gives CASSFDSNYEQYF.

The V call is TRBV2, the J call TRBJ2-3, with D possibly TRBD2 on 6 matching bases. Per the germline V gene, CDR1 is SNHLY and CDR2 is FYNNEI. The V end lost 8 bases, the J end lost 2 bases, and 14 bases lay between the germline ends. The CDR3 sequence is 14 residues long. CDR3 DNA sequence: TGTGCCAGCGAAAAGGGGACTCTCACAGATACGCAGTATTTT. This sequence encodes CASEKGTLTDTQYF.

The chain employs TRBV2 and TRBJ2-1; 7 nucleotides agree with TRBD1. The germline V gene has CDR1 SNHLY and CDR2 FYNNEI. The ends lost 6 bases at V and 0 bases at J; junction bases unmatched: 5. The CDR3 extends over 15 amino acids. CDR3 sequence reads: CASSADRASYNEQFF. DNA for the CDR3: TGTGCCAGCAGCGCCGACAGGGCCTCCTACAATGAGCAGTTCTTC.

J is TRBJ2-2 and V is TRBV12-2; the table gives TRBD2 as D, unverified against the DNA. TRBV12-2 is a pseudogene. This CDR3 spans 16 amino acids. CDR3 protein: CASIVSCYRATGELFF. Here the CDR3 DNA reads TGTGCAAGTATCGTGTCCTGTTATAGAGCCACCGGGGAGCTGTTTTTT.

This clone occurred once. This rearrangement joins TRBV6-4 to TRBJ1-1, with D possibly TRBD1 on 6 matching bases. This CDR3 is built from 15 residues. V lost 5 bases, J lost 8 bases, and 21 bases lay in between. The germline gives CDR1 MRHNA, CDR2 SNTAGT. Here the CDR3 DNA reads TGTGCCAGCAGTAGGGGGACAATCACCAAGGGGGAAGCTTTCTTT. This gives the protein CASSRGTITKGEAFF.

V gene TRBV5-6 combines with J gene TRBJ2-7; 8 bases fit TRBD2. CDR3 length: 16 residues. Trimming at V came to 0 bases and at J to 2 bases, leaving 7 bases not matched to a gene. Germline V gives CDR1 SGHDT, CDR2 YYEEEE. CDR3 protein: CASSLARGGPAYEQYF. CDR3 in DNA: TGTGCCAGCAGCTTGGCCCGCGGGGGGCCTGCCTACGAGCAGTACTTC. The variable domain in full, completed from reference TRBV5-6 and TRBJ2-7, reads DAGVTQSPTHLIKTRGQQVTLRCSPKSGHDTVSWYQQALGQGPQFIFQYYEEEERQRGNFPDRFSGHQFPNYSSELNVNALLLGDSALYLCASSLARGGPAYEQYFGPGTRLTVT.

V is TRBV6-1 and J is TRBJ1-1, with D perhaps matching TRBD1 (6 bases). The CDR3 runs 14 residues. Germline values: CDR1 MNHNS, CDR2 SASEGT. The V end was cut by 5 bases, the J end by 1 base, with 11 bases between. The CDR3 loop is CASSLDRSNTEAFF. DNA for the CDR3: TGTGCCAGCAGTTTAGACAGGTCGAACACTGAAGCTTTCTTT.

This chain links TRBV19 with TRBJ1-5, with 7 bases fitting TRBD1. Losses at the gene ends were 4 bases for V and 5 bases for J; bases not matched to a gene: 11. This CDR3 spans 16 amino acids. Germline V gene data show CDR1 as LNHDA and CDR2 as SQIVND (reference sequence). CDR3 amino acids: CASSTPREGAHQPQHF. In nucleotides, the CDR3 is TGTGCCAGTAGTACCCCTCGGGAGGGGGCACATCAGCCCCAGCATTTT.

The gene calls are TRBV20-1 and TRBJ2-7; 9 nucleotides agree with TRBD1. Germline-derived CDR1 and CDR2 are DFQATT and SNEGSKA (reference sequence). The CDR3 loop spans 11 amino acids. The CDR3 bases are TGCAGGTCGGGACAGGGTGGAGAGCAGTACTTC. Translation gives CRSGQGGEQYF.

V gene TRBV6-6 combines with J gene TRBJ2-7; perhaps TRBD2 as D (5 bases). The CDR3 is 14 residues long. Trimming took off 2 bases at V and 2 bases at J, with 10 bases between the two ends. Germline values: CDR1 MNHNY, CDR2 SVGAGI (reference sequence). The CDR3 region is CASSYGARAYEQYF. The CDR3 region has the DNA TGTGCCAGCAGTTACGGAGCGAGGGCCTACGAGCAGTACTTC.

V gene TRBV5-4 combines with J gene TRBJ2-5; 8 nucleotides align to TRBD1. Germline V CDR1 and CDR2: SGHNT, YYREEE (reference sequence). The CDR3 spans 15 residues. With 0 bases clipped from V and 7 bases from J, the junction kept 8 bases outside the gene matches. CDR3 protein: CASSLGRQGMGTQYF. CDR3 sequence (DNA): TGTGCCAGCAGCTTGGGCCGACAGGGGATGGGGACCCAGTACTTC. Looking up the rest from reference TRBV5-4 and TRBJ2-5 gives the full variable domain: ETGVTQSPTHLIKTRGQQVTLRCSSQSGHNTVSWYQQALGQGPQFIFQYYREEENGRGNFPPRFSGLQFPNYSSELNVNALELDDSALYLCASSLGRQGMGTQYFGPGTRLLVL.

The gene calls are TRBV2 and TRBJ1-4; tentatively, D is TRBD1 (6 bases). Germline loops: CDR1 SNHLY, CDR2 FYNNEI. Trimming took 8 bases from V and 11 from J, leaving 21 bases between them. This CDR3 is 14 amino acids long. CDR3 region: CASVPGHQLFKLFF. The CDR3 DNA is TGTGCCAGCGTTCCGGGACACCAGCTCTTTAAACTGTTTTTT. Complete variable domain (other parts from reference TRBV2 and TRBJ1-4): EPEVTQTPSHQVTQMGQEVILRCVPISNHLYFYWYRQILGQKVEFLVSFYNNEISEKSEIFDDQFSVERPDGSNFTLKIRSTKLEDSAMYFCASVPGHQLFKLFFGSGTQLSVL.

The sample holds a few counts of this clone. The chain is built from TRBV18 and TRBJ1-5; D is perhaps TRBD1 (6 bases). V dropped 2 bases and J dropped 6 bases, with 8 bases sitting between them. Germline CDR1 is KGHSH and CDR2 is LQKENI. This CDR3 has 13 residues. CDR3 nucleotide sequence: TGTGCCAGCTCACCAACAGGGTTTCAGCCCCAGCATTTT. This encodes CASSPTGFQPQHF. Filled out from reference TRBV18 and TRBJ1-5, the complete variable domain reads NAGVMQNPRHLVRRRGQEARLRCSPMKGHSHVYWYRQLPEEGLKFMVYLQKENIIDESGMPKERFSAEFPKEGPSILRIQQVVRGDSAAYFCASSPTGFQPQHFGDGTRLSIL.